This TCR beta chain derives from a study of response to subunit inactivated influenza vaccine. With regard to this clonotype: What it binds is unknown.

TCRdb re-derived calls from the RT-PCR reads in MiXCR, one entry per CDR3 protein. The sample consists of 800,000 to 1,000,000 distinct CDR3 sequences, around 21% of them appearing once. Study-level points and caveats: It was the authors' suggestion that each seasonal influenza vaccination recruits few new T cells.

Germline-derived CDR1 and CDR2 are DFQATT and SNEGSKA (reference sequence). The CDR3 sequence is 14 residues long. The germline V and J ends were trimmed by 1 base and 2 bases, with 11 bases remaining between them. J is TRBJ1-1 and V is TRBV20-1, with no clear D. The TCR sequence derives from a man aged 45-60 years who received an inactivated influenza vaccine. The material sequenced was PBMCs from blood, taken 4 to 6 days after vaccination. This CDR3 is CSARGLGLNTEAFF. The CDR3 DNA is TGCAGTGCTAGAGGACTGGGTTTAAACACTGAAGCTTTCTTT.